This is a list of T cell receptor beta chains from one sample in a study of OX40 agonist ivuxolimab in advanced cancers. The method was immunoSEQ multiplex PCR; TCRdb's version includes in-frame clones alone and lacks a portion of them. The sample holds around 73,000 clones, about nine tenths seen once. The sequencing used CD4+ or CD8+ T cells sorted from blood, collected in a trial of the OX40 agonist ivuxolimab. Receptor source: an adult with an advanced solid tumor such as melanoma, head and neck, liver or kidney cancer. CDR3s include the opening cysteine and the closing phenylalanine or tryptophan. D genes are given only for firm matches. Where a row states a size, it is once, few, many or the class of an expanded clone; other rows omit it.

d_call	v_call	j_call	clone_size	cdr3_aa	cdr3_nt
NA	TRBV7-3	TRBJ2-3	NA	CASSFLSADTQYF	TGTGCCAGCAGCTTCCTTAGCGCAGATACGCAGTATTTT
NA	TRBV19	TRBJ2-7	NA	CASSIDAVYEQYF	TGTGCCAGTAGTATAGACGCTGTCTACGAGCAGTACTTC
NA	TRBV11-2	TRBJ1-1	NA	CASSLDVGAYEAFF	TGTGCCAGCAGCTTAGATGTTGGGGCTTATGAAGCTTTCTTT
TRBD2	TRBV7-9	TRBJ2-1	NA	CASSVSGSSYNEQFF	TGTGCCAGCAGCGTCAGCGGGAGCTCCTACAATGAGCAGTTCTTC
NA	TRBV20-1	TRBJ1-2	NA	CSLFAYGYTF	TGCAGTCTCTTTGCCTATGGCTACACCTTC
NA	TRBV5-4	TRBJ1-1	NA	CASGLRPGEAFF	TGTGCCAGCGGGCTCCGTCCCGGGGAAGCTTTCTTT
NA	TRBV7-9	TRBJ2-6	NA	CASTPVQGLTGANVLTF	TGTGCCAGCACCCCAGTGCAGGGACTCACTGGGGCCAACGTCCTGACTTTC
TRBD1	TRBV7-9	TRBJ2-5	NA	CASSHTPGQGARETQYF	TGTGCCAGCAGCCATACACCGGGACAGGGGGCGAGAGAGACCCAGTACTTC
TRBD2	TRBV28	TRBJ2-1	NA	CASSSLLGLVEDEQFF	TGTGCCAGCAGTTCCCTCCTCGGACTAGTCGAGGATGAGCAGTTCTTC
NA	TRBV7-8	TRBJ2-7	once	CASSPLAGNRHEQYF	TGTGCCAGCAGCCCGCTCGCAGGGAACCGTCACGAGCAGTACTTC
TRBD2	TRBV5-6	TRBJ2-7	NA	CASSFGTSFNEQYF	TGTGCCAGCAGCTTTGGGACTAGCTTCAACGAGCAGTACTTC
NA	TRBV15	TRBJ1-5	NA	CATSSPRNNQPQHF	TGTGCCACCAGCAGCCCAAGAAACAATCAGCCCCAGCATTTT
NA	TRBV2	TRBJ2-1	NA	CASSDLSGVGNEQFF	TGTGCCAGCAGTGACCTGTCAGGGGTAGGCAATGAGCAGTTCTTC
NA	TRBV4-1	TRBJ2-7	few	CASSQDLECCEQYF	TGCGCCAGCAGCCAAGATCTCGAGTGTTGCGAGCAGTACTTC
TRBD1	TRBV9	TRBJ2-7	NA	CASSVTGDSYEQYF	TGTGCCAGCAGCGTGACAGGGGACTCCTACGAGCAGTACTTC
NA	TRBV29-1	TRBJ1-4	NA	CSVSLSPRLARNEKLFF	TGCAGCGTTTCTTTAAGCCCCAGATTGGCGAGGAATGAAAAACTGTTTTTT
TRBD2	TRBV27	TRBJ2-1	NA	CASSQRTSGRAYNEQFF	TGTGCCAGCAGTCAACGGACTAGCGGGAGGGCCTACAATGAGCAGTTCTTC